This entry lists 21 T cell receptor beta chains sequenced from one sample in a study of T cells in Graves' hyperthyroidism and ophthalmopathy. The TCR beta CDR3 regions underwent amplification using RNA transcripts as the source. The primer set for the first-round RT-PCR of the TCR CDR3 was HTBI. TCRdb itself ran the multiplex PCR reads through MiXCR, one entry per CDR3 protein. The sample includes approximately 360,000 distinct CDR3 sequences, roughly 25% of them seen just once. Sequences were obtained from blood. The receptors stem from a man aged 45-65 years with Graves' hyperthyroidism.

This clonotype has at least ten counts. V and J are TRBV5-6 and TRBJ2-5; TRBD1 matches 9 bases. Germline CDR1 SGHDT, CDR2 YYEEEE. The CDR3 has 14 amino acids. V lost 4 bases, J lost 4 bases, and 5 bases stayed unmatched. The CDR3 DNA follows: TGTGCCAGCAGCCCCGGACAGGGGAGAGAGACCCAGTACTTC. It codes for CASSPGQGRETQYF.

The V call is TRBV6-1, the J call TRBJ2-7, with 7 positions matching TRBD1. Germline loops: CDR1 MNHNS, CDR2 SASEGT. The CDR3 has 16 amino acids. With V trimmed by 8 bases and J by 0 bases, 13 bases remained unmatched. In nucleotides, the CDR3 is TGTGCCAGCGGATCCTTCCCCCGGGACAGCTCCTACGAGCAGTACTTC. Translation gives CASGSFPRDSSYEQYF.

This clonotype turned up a few times. CDR3 DNA: TGTGCCAGCAGCTTAGGGAATGAGGGGTTCAGCAAAAACATTCAGTACTTC. Translation gives CASSLGNEGFSKNIQYF. The chain links TRBV7-9 to TRBJ2-4, with D perhaps matching TRBD1 or TRBD2 (5 bases each). CDR3 size: 17 residues. Germline lookup yields CDR1 SEHNR and CDR2 FQNEAQ (reference sequence). The V end was cut by 1 base, the J end by 3 bases, with 16 bases between.

The chain joins TRBV29-1 to TRBJ1-1; the match to TRBD1 covers 7 bases. Per germline, CDR1 SQVTM and CDR2 ANQGSEA. The CDR3 totals 13 residues. The ends lost 4 bases at V and 2 bases at J; junction bases unmatched: 4. For the CDR3, the DNA is TGCAGCGTTGTAGGGGGCACCAACACTGAAGCTTTCTTT. This encodes CSVVGGTNTEAFF.

There are a few counts of this clonotype. The V call is TRBV7-9, the J call TRBJ2-5, with D uncertain. Deletions cut 0 bases from V and 2 bases from J, with 7 bases between. This CDR3 contains 14 residues. CDR1 SEHNR and CDR2 FQNEAQ come from the germline V gene (reference sequence). CDR3 nucleotides: TGTGCCAGCAGCTTAGCGATGGAACAAGAGACCCAGTACTTC. It encodes CASSLAMEQETQYF.

This clonotype was detected a few times. The chain combines TRBV27 with TRBJ2-7, with D perhaps TRBD2 (6 bases). CDR1 and CDR2 from the germline V gene are MNHEY and SMNVEV (reference sequence). The CDR3 spans 16 residues. V lost 1 base and J lost 6, with 19 bases in between. CDR3 in amino acids: CASSLFGQGGRGEQYF. Written as DNA, the CDR3 is TGTGCCAGCAGTTTATTCGGCCAGGGAGGTCGCGGCGAGCAGTACTTC.

This clonotype was counted ten times or more. The chain couples TRBV11-2 to TRBJ2-1; D gene ambiguous. V gave up 6 bases and J gave up 2 bases, with 11 bases separating them. CDR3 length: 14 amino acids. Germline values: CDR1 SGHAT, CDR2 FQNNGV. CDR3 in amino acids: CASRSAVPYNEQFF. The CDR3 DNA follows: TGTGCCAGCAGGTCCGCAGTGCCCTACAATGAGCAGTTCTTC.

This clonotype was detected only a few times. The gene calls are TRBV3-1 and TRBJ2-3; 9 nucleotides agree with TRBD1. The CDR3 consists of 16 residues. CDR1 and CDR2 from the germline V gene are LGHDT and YNNKEL (reference sequence). The ends lost 0 bases at V and 6 bases at J; junction bases unmatched: 7. Here the CDR3 DNA reads TGTGCCAGCAGCCAAGATGGGACAGGGAGGCTGGATACGCAGTATTTT. Protein: CASSQDGTGRLDTQYF.

This clonotype was counted ten times or more. Here the CDR3 reads CASSYSIQLRGQYF. In nucleotides, the CDR3 is TGTGCCAGCAGTTACTCGATTCAGCTACGAGGGCAGTACTTC. The rearrangement joins TRBV6-2 or TRBV6-3 to TRBJ2-7; D gene uncertain. CDR1 and CDR2 (germline): MNHEY, SVGEGT. The CDR3 spans 14 residues. The ends were cut back, 0 bases at V and 9 bases at J, with 15 bases in the middle.

The chain links TRBV6-5 to TRBJ2-3, with 7 nucleotides matching TRBD1. The CDR3 consists of 14 residues. Germline V CDR1 and CDR2: MNHEY, SVGAGI. V lost 4 bases, J lost 2 bases, and 3 bases stayed unmatched. The CDR3 DNA reads TGTGCCAGCAGTTCACAGGGGAACACAGATACGCAGTATTTT. Its translation is CASSSQGNTDTQYF.

This clonotype showed up just a few times. The CDR3 spells CATSEIAWGTGEGETQYF. The CDR3 DNA reads as TGTGCCACCAGTGAAATAGCTTGGGGGACAGGGGAGGGGGAGACCCAGTACTTC. This chain uses TRBV24-1 with TRBJ2-5; 10 bases line up with TRBD1. After removal of 4 bases from V and 5 bases from J, the junction contained 15 bases not matched to a gene. Germline V lookup: CDR1 KGHDR, CDR2 SFDVKD. CDR3 size: 18 residues.

This clonotype was counted a few times. V is TRBV30 and J is TRBJ2-7, with 7 bases identical to TRBD1. Germline assignment: CDR1 GTSNPN and CDR2 SVGIG (reference sequence). The trim removed 2 bases at V and 2 bases at J, leaving 6 bases unmatched. The CDR3 is 14 amino acids. This CDR3 is CAWSNLDRTYEQYF. The CDR3 nucleotides read TGTGCCTGGAGTAATTTGGACAGGACCTACGAGCAGTACTTC.

The chain combines TRBV6-1 with TRBJ2-5, with a weak D call TRBD2 (6 bases). Looked up from germline, CDR1 is MNHNS and CDR2 is SASEGT. Trimming took off 3 bases at V and 3 bases at J, with 11 bases between the two ends. The CDR3 is 14 amino acids. The CDR3 DNA follows: TGTGCCAGCAGTGAGGGCGGGACCAAAGAGACCCAGTACTTC. Protein: CASSEGGTKETQYF.

This chain connects TRBV3-1 to TRBJ1-3; D is uncertain. V lost 0 bases and J lost 2, with 2 bases in between. The CDR3 length is 13 residues. Looked up from germline, CDR1 is LGHDT and CDR2 is YNNKEL (reference sequence). CDR3 sequence reads: CASSQEPGNTIYF. DNA of the CDR3: TGTGCCAGCAGCCAAGAGCCTGGAAACACCATATATTTT.

This clonotype was observed many times. The chain recombines TRBV3-1 with TRBJ2-1, with TRBD2 identical over 7 bases. The trim removed 4 bases at V and 0 bases at J, leaving 3 bases unmatched. Looked up from germline, CDR1 is LGHDT and CDR2 is YNNKEL (reference sequence). The CDR3 runs 15 residues. The CDR3 is CASSPRESSYNEQFF. The CDR3 region has the DNA TGTGCCAGCAGCCCGCGGGAGTCCTCCTACAATGAGCAGTTCTTC.

This clonotype came up many times. The chain joins TRBV12-3 or TRBV12-4 to TRBJ1-5; TRBD1 matches at 9 bases. The CDR3 contains 15 residues. Germline trimming cut 5 bases from V and 5 bases from J; bases unmatched to any gene: 7. The CDR3 loop is CASSRGQGTDQPQHF. CDR3 DNA: TGTGCCAGCAGTAGGGGACAGGGAACGGATCAGCCCCAGCATTTT.

This clonotype was seen once. The V gene is TRBV3-1, the J gene TRBJ2-1, with 13 bases that match TRBD2. The CDR3 extends over 16 amino acids. CDR1 is LGHDT and CDR2 is YNNKEL in the germline V gene (reference sequence). V shed 0 bases and J 9 bases; nucleotides not matched to a gene: 5. The CDR3 bases are TGTGCCAGCAGCCAAGACCGGACTAGCGGGGGCCTTGAGCAGTTCTTC. It codes for CASSQDRTSGGLEQFF.

This clonotype was counted a few times. The chain couples TRBV3-1 to TRBJ2-5; the match to TRBD2 covers 9 bases. Germline values: CDR1 LGHDT, CDR2 YNNKEL (reference sequence). The CDR3 is 16 amino acids. The V and J ends lost 4 bases and 5 bases, in that order; junction bases with no gene match: 11. The DNA for the CDR3 is TGTGCCAGCAGCCTTATTGCGGGAGGGCCGGGGGAGACCCAGTACTTC. Translation: CASSLIAGGPGETQYF.

This clonotype was seen at least ten times. The rearrangement uses TRBV28 and TRBJ2-5, with 7 bases fitting TRBD1. Germline V gene lookup returns CDR1 MDHEN and CDR2 SYDVKM. The junction had 6 bases not matched to a gene; V was cut back by 5 bases and J by 9 bases. The CDR3 spans 12 residues. CDR3 loop: CASSSNDRAQYF. The CDR3 region has the DNA TGTGCCAGCAGTAGCAACGACAGGGCCCAGTACTTC.

To note about this clonotype: Relative to the germline gene, one junction end is altered; a read error may explain this. V gene TRBV6-2 or TRBV6-3 combines with J gene TRBJ2-2; the match to TRBD2 covers 9 bases. This CDR3 is built from 15 residues. Germline V CDR1 and CDR2: MNHEY, SVGEGT. The CDR3 protein is CASERLAVNIGELFF. As DNA, the CDR3 is TGTGCCAGCGAAAGACTAGCGGTGAACATCGGGGAGCTGTTTTTT.

A note on this clonotype: Since a much larger clone is just one base distant, this may be a read error. The chain joins TRBV2 to TRBJ2-2; weak D call: TRBD2 (5 bases). Germline values: CDR1 SNHLY, CDR2 FYNNEI. Trimming stripped 6 bases from V and 3 bases from J, with 5 bases between. The CDR3 is made up of 12 amino acids. The CDR3 spells CASREDTGELFF. In DNA form, the CDR3 reads TGTGCCAGCAGGGAGGACACCGGGGAGCTGTTTTTT.